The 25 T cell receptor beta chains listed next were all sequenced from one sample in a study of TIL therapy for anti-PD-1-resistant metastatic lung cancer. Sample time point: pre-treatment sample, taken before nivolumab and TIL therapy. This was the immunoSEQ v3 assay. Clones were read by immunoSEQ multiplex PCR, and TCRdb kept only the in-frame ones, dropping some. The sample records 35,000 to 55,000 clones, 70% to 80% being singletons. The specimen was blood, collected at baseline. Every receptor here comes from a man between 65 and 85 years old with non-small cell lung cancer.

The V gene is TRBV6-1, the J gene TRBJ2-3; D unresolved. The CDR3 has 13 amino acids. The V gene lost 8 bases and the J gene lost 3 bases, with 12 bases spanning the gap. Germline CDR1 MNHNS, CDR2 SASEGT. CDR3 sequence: CASHPVLTDTQYF. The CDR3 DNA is TGTGCCAGCCACCCCGTCTTAACAGATACGCAGTATTTT.

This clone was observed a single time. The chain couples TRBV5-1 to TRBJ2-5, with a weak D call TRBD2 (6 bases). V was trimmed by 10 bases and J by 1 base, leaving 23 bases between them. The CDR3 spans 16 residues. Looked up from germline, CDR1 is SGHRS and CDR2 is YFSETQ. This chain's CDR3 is CACVRSGESSQETQYF. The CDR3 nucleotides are TGCGCCTGTGTTCGTTCGGGAGAGAGTAGCCAAGAGACCCAGTACTTC. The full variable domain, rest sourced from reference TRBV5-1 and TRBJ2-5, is KAGVTQTPRYLIKTRGQQVTLSCSPISGHRSVSWYQQTPGQGLQFLFEYFSETQRNKGNFPGRFSGRQFSNSRSEMNVSTLELGDSALYLCACVRSGESSQETQYFGPGTRLLVL.

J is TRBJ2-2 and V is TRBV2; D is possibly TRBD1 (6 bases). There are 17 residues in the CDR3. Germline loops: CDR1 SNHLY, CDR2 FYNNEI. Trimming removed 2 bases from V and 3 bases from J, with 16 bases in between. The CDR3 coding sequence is TGTGCCAGCAGTGAATCGGGGCAGGGGTATGACACCGGGGAGCTGTTTTTT. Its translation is CASSESGQGYDTGELFF. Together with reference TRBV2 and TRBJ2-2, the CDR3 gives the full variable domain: EPEVTQTPSHQVTQMGQEVILRCVPISNHLYFYWYRQILGQKVEFLVSFYNNEISEKSEIFDDQFSVERPDGSNFTLKIRSTKLEDSAMYFCASSESGQGYDTGELFFGEGSRLTVL.

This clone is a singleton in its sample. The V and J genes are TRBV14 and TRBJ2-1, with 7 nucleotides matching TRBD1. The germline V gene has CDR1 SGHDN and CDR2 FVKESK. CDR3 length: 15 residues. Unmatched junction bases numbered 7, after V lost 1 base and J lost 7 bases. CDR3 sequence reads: CASSQGQGYFNEQFF. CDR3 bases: TGTGCCAGCAGCCAAGGACAGGGCTACTTTAATGAGCAGTTCTTC.

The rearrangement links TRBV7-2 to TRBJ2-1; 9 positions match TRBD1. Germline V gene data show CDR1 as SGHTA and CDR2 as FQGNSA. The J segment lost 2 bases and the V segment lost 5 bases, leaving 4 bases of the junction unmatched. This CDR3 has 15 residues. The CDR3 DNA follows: TGTGCCAGCAGCCCGGGACAGGGCCCCTACAATGAGCAGTTCTTC. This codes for CASSPGQGPYNEQFF.

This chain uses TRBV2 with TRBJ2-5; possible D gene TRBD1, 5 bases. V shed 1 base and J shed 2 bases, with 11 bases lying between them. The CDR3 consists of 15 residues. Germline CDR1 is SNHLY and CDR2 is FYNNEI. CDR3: CASSEVAGPQETQYF. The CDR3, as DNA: TGTGCCAGCAGTGAAGTAGCAGGGCCGCAAGAGACCCAGTACTTC.

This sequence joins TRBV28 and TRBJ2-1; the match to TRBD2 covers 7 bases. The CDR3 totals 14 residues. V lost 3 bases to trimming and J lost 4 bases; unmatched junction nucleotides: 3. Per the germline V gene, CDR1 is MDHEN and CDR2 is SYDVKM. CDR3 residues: CASSFQGGYNEQFF. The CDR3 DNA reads TGTGCCAGCAGTTTCCAGGGAGGGTACAATGAGCAGTTCTTC.

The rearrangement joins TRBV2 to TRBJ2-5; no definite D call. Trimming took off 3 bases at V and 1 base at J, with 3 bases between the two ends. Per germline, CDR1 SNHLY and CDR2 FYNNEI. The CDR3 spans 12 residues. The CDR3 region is CASSEGQETQYF. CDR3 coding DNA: TGTGCCAGCAGTGAGGGCCAAGAGACCCAGTACTTC.

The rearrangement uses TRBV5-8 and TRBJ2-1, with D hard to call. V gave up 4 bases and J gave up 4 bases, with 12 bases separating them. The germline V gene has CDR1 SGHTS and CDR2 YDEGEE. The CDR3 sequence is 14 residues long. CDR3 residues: CASSERLAYNEQFF. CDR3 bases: TGTGCCAGCAGCGAGAGACTCGCTTACAATGAGCAGTTCTTC. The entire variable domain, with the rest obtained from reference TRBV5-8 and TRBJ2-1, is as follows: EAGVTQSPTHLIKTRGQQATLRCSPISGHTSVYWYQQALGLGLQFLLWYDEGEERNRGNFPPRFSGRQFPNYSSELNVNALELEDSALYLCASSERLAYNEQFFGPGTRLTVL.

The CDR3 loop reads CASSPGQAGTQYF. The CDR3 nucleotides are TGTGCCAGCAGCCCGGGTCAGGCAGGGACCCAGTACTTC. V usage is TRBV7-3 and J usage is TRBJ2-5; D uncertain. Looked up from germline, CDR1 is SGHTA and CDR2 is FQGTGA. The CDR3 is 13 residues long. V shed 5 bases and J shed 7 bases, with 14 bases lying between them.

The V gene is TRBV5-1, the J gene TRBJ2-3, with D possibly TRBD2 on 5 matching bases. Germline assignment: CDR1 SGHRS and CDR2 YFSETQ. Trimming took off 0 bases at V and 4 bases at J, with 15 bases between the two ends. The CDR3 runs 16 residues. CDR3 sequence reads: CASSLEVGDWADTQYF. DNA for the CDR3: TGCGCCAGCAGCTTGGAAGTGGGAGACTGGGCAGATACGCAGTATTTT. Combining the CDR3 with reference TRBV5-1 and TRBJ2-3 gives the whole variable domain KAGVTQTPRYLIKTRGQQVTLSCSPISGHRSVSWYQQTPGQGLQFLFEYFSETQRNKGNFPGRFSGRQFSNSRSEMNVSTLELGDSALYLCASSLEVGDWADTQYFGPGTRLTVL.

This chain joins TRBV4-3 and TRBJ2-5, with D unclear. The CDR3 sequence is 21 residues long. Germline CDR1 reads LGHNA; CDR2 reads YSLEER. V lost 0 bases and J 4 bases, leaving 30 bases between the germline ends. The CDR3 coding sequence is TGCGCCAGCAGCCAAGAAAGAGCCCTTCACTACACCGCTAATCCACTAGAGACCCAGTACTTC. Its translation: CASSQERALHYTANPLETQYF.

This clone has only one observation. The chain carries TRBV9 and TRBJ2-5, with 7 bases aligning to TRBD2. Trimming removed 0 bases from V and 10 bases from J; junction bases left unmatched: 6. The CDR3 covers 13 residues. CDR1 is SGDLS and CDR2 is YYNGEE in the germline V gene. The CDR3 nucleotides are TGTGCCAGCAGCGTAGAAAACGGGAGGATCCAGTACTTC. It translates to CASSVENGRIQYF.

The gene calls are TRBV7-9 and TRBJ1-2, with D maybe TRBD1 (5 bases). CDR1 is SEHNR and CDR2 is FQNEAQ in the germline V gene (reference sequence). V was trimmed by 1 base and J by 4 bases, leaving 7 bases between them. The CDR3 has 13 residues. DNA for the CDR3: TGTGCCAGCAGCTTAGGACAGCTCTATGGCTACACCTTC. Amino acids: CASSLGQLYGYTF.

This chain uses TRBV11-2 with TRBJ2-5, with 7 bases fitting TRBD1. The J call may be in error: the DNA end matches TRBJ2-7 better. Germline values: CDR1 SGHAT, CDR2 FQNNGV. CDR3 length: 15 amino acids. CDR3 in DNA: TGTGCCAGCAGCCTAGGGACAGCGAAGGGCTACGAGCAGTACTTC. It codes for CASSLGTAKGYEQYF.

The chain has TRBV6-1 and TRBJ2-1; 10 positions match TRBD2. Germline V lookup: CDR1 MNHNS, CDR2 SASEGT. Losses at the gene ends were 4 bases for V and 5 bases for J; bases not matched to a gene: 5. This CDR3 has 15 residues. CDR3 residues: CASSAIAGGNNEQFF. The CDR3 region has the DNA TGTGCCAGCAGTGCCATAGCGGGAGGCAACAATGAGCAGTTCTTC.

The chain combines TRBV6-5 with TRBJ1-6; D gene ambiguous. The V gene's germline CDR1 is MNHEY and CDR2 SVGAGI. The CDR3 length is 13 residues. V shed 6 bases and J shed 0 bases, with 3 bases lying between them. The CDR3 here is CASRDSYNSPLHF. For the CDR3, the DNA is TGTGCCAGCAGGGACTCCTATAATTCACCCCTCCACTTT.

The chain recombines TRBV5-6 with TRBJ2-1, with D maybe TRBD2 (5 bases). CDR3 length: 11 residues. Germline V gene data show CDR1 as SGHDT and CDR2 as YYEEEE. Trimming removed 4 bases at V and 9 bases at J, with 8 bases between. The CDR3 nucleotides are TGTGCCAGCAGCGTAGCGCGTGAGCAGTTCTTC. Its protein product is CASSVAREQFF. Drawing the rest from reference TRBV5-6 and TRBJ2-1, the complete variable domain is DAGVTQSPTHLIKTRGQQVTLRCSPKSGHDTVSWYQQALGQGPQFIFQYYEEEERQRGNFPDRFSGHQFPNYSSELNVNALLLGDSALYLCASSVAREQFFGPGTRLTVL.

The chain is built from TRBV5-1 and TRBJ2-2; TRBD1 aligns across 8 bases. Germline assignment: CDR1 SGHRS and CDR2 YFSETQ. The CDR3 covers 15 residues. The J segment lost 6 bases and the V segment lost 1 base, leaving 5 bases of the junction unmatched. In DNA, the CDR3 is TGCGCCAGCAGCTTGAGACAGGGGAATCCCGGGGAGCTGTTTTTT. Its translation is CASSLRQGNPGELFF.

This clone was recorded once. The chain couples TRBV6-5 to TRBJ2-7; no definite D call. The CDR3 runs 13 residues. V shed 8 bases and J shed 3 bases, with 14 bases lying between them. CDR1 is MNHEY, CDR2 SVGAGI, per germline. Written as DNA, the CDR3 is TGTGCCAGCTTTGCCGTGAATAGCTACGAGCAGTACTTC. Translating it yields CASFAVNSYEQYF.

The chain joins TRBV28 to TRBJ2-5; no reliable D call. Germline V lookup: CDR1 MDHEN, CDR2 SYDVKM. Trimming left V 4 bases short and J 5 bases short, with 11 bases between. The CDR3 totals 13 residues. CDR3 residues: CASSSPLRETQYF. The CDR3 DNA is TGTGCCAGCAGTTCGCCCCTGCGTGAGACCCAGTACTTC. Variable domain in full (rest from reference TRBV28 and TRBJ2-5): DVKVTQSSRYLVKRTGEKVFLECVQDMDHENMFWYRQDPGLGLRLIYFSYDVKMKEKGDIPEGYSVSREKKERFSLILESASTNQTSMYLCASSSPLRETQYFGPGTRLLVL.

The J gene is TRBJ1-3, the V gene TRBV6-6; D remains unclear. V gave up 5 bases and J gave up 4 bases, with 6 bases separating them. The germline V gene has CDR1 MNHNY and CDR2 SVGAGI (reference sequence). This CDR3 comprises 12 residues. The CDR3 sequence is CASSKTGNTIYF. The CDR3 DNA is TGTGCCAGCAGTAAGACAGGAAACACCATATATTTT.

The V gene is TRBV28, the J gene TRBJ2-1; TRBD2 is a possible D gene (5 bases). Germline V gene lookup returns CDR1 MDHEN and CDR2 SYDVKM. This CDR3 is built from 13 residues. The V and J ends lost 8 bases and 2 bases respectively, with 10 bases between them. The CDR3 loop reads CASFGEPYNEQFF. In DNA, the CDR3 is TGTGCCAGCTTTGGGGAGCCCTACAATGAGCAGTTCTTC.

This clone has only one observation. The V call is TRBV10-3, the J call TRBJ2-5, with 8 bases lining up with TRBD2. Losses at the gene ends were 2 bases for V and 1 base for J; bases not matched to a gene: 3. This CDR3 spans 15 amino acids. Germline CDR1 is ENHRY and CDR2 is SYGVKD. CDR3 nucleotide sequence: TGTGCCATCAGTGAGATTAGCGGGGTCCAAGAGACCCAGTACTTC. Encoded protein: CAISEISGVQETQYF.

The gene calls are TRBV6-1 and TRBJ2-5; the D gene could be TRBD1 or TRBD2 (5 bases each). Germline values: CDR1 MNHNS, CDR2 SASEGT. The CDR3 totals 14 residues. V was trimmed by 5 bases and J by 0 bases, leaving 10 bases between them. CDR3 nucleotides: TGTGCCAGCAGTCCGGGACCCCACCAAGAGACCCAGTACTTC. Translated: CASSPGPHQETQYF.